Detailed here is one T cell receptor (beta chain). What this receptor recognizes is not known. It has no much larger one-base neighbor in the sample; base qualities were not kept. The immunoSEQ Assay, a bias-controlled multiplex PCR, was used to amplify TCRbeta CDR3 regions from genomic DNA. Per the authors' processing: The number of nucleated cells in each sample was estimated from the amplification of reference gene primers within the assay. To quantify the absolute abundance of each unique TCRbeta CDR3 rearrangement, sequence reads were collapsed and filtered. For each sample, productive Simpson clonality was calculated by taking the square root of Simpson's diversity index across productive rearrangements. The table was pulled from immuneACCESS by TCRdb, which kept in-frame rearrangements only. Such tables lose some clones; where checked, under half of the loss comes from unresolved V genes, and the rest has no known cause. V, J and clone size were drawn from that table, and D and trimming were deduced from the DNA. This sample gives around 170,000 clones in total; around 83% of them show up just once. About 7.3% of the sample is held by the ten biggest clonotypes.

The sample is drawn from a study of blood T cell repertoires in COVID-19 (dated by TCRdb to 2019 to 2021). The study in broad terms: The collaborator samples originated in the United States, Italy and Spain and spanned the acute and convalescent phases of COVID-19. The prospective study material was composed of cDNA or gDNA derived from T cells, B-cell-depleted T cells, or PBMCs. The sample metadata nearly always contained a de-identified subject ID, COVID-19 status, age in years and sex. The repertoires were made available in a free public database intended to serve as a resource for research on the immune response to SARS-CoV-2. The dataset comprised deeply sampled blood TCRbeta repertoires from subjects exposed to, actively infected with, or recovered from COVID-19. The samples were drawn from the first 160 participants of the ongoing ImmuneRACE study and from more than 1,000 subjects provided by 6 global collaborators. HLA class I and class II types, where available, came from metadata supplied by the sample provider rather than from assay-based typing. What the research found in general, with its limitations: The quantity of clinical and demographic metadata differed by source and by participant and was supplied without curation.

Trimming leaves V shorter by 5 bases and J shorter by 3 bases, with the junction holding 6 bases beyond the gene matches. From the germline V gene, CDR1 is SGHVS and CDR2 is FQNEAQ. The CDR3 sequence holds 18 residues, the cysteine and phenylalanine included. Left in the record is the CDR3 DNA by itself, 54 bases read in frame from the first base. The collaborating institutions used their own protocols to collect whole blood in K2EDTA tubes. For TCRbeta analysis, collaborator samples were shipped as frozen whole blood, as isolated PBMCs, or as DNA extracted from either sample type. The chain links TRBV7-8 with TRBJ2-2, and 16 bases in between align with TRBD2. The sequenced sample consisted of peripheral blood. This sequence was found in a man aged 45 to 65 with active or convalescent COVID-19. The CDR3 protein: CASSPQGLAGGHTGELFF. In nucleotide form, the sequence is TGTGCCAGCAGCCCCCAGGGACTAGCGGGGGGGCACACCGGGGAGCTGTTTTTT.